Given below is one T cell receptor beta chain in context. CDR1 and CDR2 from the germline V gene are SGHNT and YYREEE (reference sequence). V shed 0 bases, J shed 4 bases, and the junction held 6 bases outside the gene matches. The CDR3 extends over 15 amino acids. TCRdb's table, derived via immunoSEQ multiplex PCR, lists solely in-frame clones and lacks some. The sample lists approximately 100,000 clones, around 89% occurring once. These data belong to a study of identifying expanded T cells in peripheral blood. Healthy donors had no documented immune events, such as infections, while sampled. Material for sequencing was blood. The chain uses TRBV5-4 and TRBJ2-7, with 8 bases aligning to TRBD2. The clonotype originates from a person aged 18-69 years in good health. CDR3 nucleotide sequence: TGTGCCAGCAGCTTGGAGCGGGGGCCTCATTACGAGCAGTACTTC. This sequence encodes CASSLERGPHYEQYF. The variable domain in full, with the rest retrieved from reference TRBV5-4 and TRBJ2-7, is ETGVTQSPTHLIKTRGQQVTLRCSSQSGHNTVSWYQQALGQGPQFIFQYYREEENGRGNFPPRFSGLQFPNYSSELNVNALELDDSALYLCASSLERGPHYEQYFGPGTRLTVT.